Listed here are 23 T cell receptor beta chains from one sample, sequenced in a study of T cells in tuberculosis. Only in-frame clones appear in the TCRdb table, and some are missing; sequencing was by immunoSEQ multiplex PCR. The sample carries fewer than 40,000 clones, 95% to 96% recorded once. The sequencing sample was made of PBMCs. The receptors come from a donor aged 10 to 29 with latent tuberculosis or without tuberculosis infection.

The rearrangement joins TRBV15 to TRBJ2-7; a possible D gene is TRBD1 (6 bases). CDR3 length equals 16 residues. Germline CDR1 is LNHNV and CDR2 is YYDKDF (reference sequence). Between the trimmed V and J ends, which lost 0 bases and 3 bases, there was a span of 15 bases. The CDR3 sequence is CATSREQGSGFYEQYF. Written as DNA, the CDR3 is TGTGCCACCAGCAGAGAACAGGGATCGGGCTTCTACGAGCAGTACTTC.

The CDR3 nucleotides read TGTGCCAGCAGCAGGACAGGTTTGGACACTGAAGCTTTCTTT. Amino acid sequence: CASSRTGLDTEAFF. The rearrangement uses TRBV5-6 and TRBJ1-1; 7 bases align to TRBD1. The germline gives CDR1 SGHDT, CDR2 YYEEEE. V trimming: 4 bases; J trimming: 3 bases; junction bases outside the gene matches: 6. The CDR3 is 14 residues long.

This chain joins TRBV30 and TRBJ2-2, with TRBD2 identical over 10 bases. The V and J ends lost 0 bases and 6 bases, in that order; junction bases with no gene match: 7. The CDR3 has 16 residues. Germline lookup yields CDR1 GTSNPN and CDR2 SVGIG (reference sequence). The CDR3 nucleotides read TGTGCCTGGAGTGTACCTAGCGGGAGTTTGTCCGGGGAGCTGTTTTTT. Protein product: CAWSVPSGSLSGELFF.

The V call is TRBV7-6, the J call TRBJ2-1; possible D gene TRBD1, 5 bases. The CDR3 contains 13 residues. Germline CDR1 and CDR2: SGHVS and FNYEAQ. The V end was cut by 3 bases, the J end by 5 bases, with 8 bases between. CDR3 DNA sequence: TGTGCCAGCAGCTTGGGGCAGCACAATGAGCAGTTCTTC. The encoded protein is CASSLGQHNEQFF.

This clone was picked up one time. The gene calls are TRBV29-1 and TRBJ2-3, with D tentatively TRBD1 (7 bases). The CDR3 contains 14 residues. V was trimmed by 2 bases and J by 6 bases, leaving 15 bases between them. Looked up from germline, CDR1 is SQVTM and CDR2 is ANQGSEA. CDR3: CSVERRGLGDTQYF. DNA of the CDR3: TGCAGCGTTGAACGGAGGGGGCTGGGGGATACGCAGTATTTT.

The chain is built from TRBV14 and TRBJ2-5; TRBD1 agrees at 10 bases. CDR1 and CDR2 (germline): SGHDN, FVKESK. The CDR3 consists of 19 residues. With 0 bases clipped from V and 2 bases from J, the junction kept 12 bases outside the gene matches. CDR3 in amino acids: CASSQERGPGQGVQETQYF. As DNA, the CDR3 is TGTGCCAGCAGCCAAGAGAGAGGGCCAGGACAGGGGGTTCAAGAGACCCAGTACTTC.

V usage is TRBV18 and J usage is TRBJ2-5; D is uncertain. V lost 0 bases, J lost 1 base, and 6 bases lay in between. The CDR3 consists of 14 residues. Germline V lookup: CDR1 KGHSH, CDR2 LQKENI. The CDR3 here is CASSPPNSQETQYF. CDR3 coding DNA: TGTGCCAGCTCACCACCGAACTCCCAAGAGACCCAGTACTTC.

V is TRBV9 and J is TRBJ1-1; D gene ambiguous. The CDR3 is made up of 15 amino acids. The germline V gene encodes CDR1 SGDLS and CDR2 YYNGEE. Deletions cut 0 bases from V and 1 base from J, with 10 bases between. CDR3 protein: CASSVGGRGNTEAFF. CDR3 nucleotide sequence: TGTGCCAGCAGCGTAGGAGGTCGCGGGAACACTGAAGCTTTCTTT.

This clone occurred once. Since the CDR3 does not end with the conserved phenylalanine or tryptophan, this likely comes from a read error. This chain connects TRBV6-5 to TRBJ1-2; D perhaps matches TRBD1 (6 bases). The V gene lost 4 bases and the J gene lost 8 bases, with 14 bases spanning the gap. Germline lookup yields CDR1 MNHEY and CDR2 SVGAGI. The CDR3 has 13 amino acids. The CDR3 sequence: CASSFTGRVGYTL. The CDR3 DNA sequence: TGTGCCAGCAGTTTCACAGGGAGGGTGGGCTACACCCTC.

CDR3 protein: CASSSEGRTWTIPNIQYF. The DNA of the CDR3 is TGTGCCAGCAGCTCCGAGGGCCGGACCTGGACTATACCAAACATTCAGTACTTC. This chain connects TRBV13 to TRBJ2-4; possibly TRBD2 for D (6 bases). Germline assignment: CDR1 PRHDT and CDR2 FYEKMQ (reference sequence). This CDR3 comprises 18 residues. The ends were cut back, 4 bases at V and 6 bases at J, with 25 bases in the middle.

The chain couples TRBV9 to TRBJ2-5; D ambiguous. Germline CDR1 is SGDLS and CDR2 is YYNGEE. The CDR3 contains 12 residues. The germline V and J ends were trimmed by 3 bases and 4 bases, with 7 bases remaining between them. The CDR3 loop is CASSGLGETQYF. CDR3 nucleotide sequence: TGTGCCAGCAGCGGACTGGGAGAGACCCAGTACTTC.

The J gene is TRBJ1-1, the V gene TRBV27; D might be TRBD1 (5 bases). Germline CDR1 reads MNHEY; CDR2 reads SMNVEV (reference sequence). The CDR3 totals 13 residues. The V end lost 6 bases, the J end lost 7 bases, and 15 bases lay between the germline ends. Here the CDR3 reads CASRRDSYYEAFF. The CDR3 nucleotides read TGTGCCAGCAGAAGAGACAGCTACTATGAAGCTTTCTTT.

The V gene is TRBV5-1, the J gene TRBJ1-4; 11 bases are shared with TRBD1. Germline V gene data show CDR1 as SGHRS and CDR2 as YFSETQ. This CDR3 comprises 15 residues. With 2 bases clipped from V and 8 bases from J, the junction kept 5 bases outside the gene matches. Here the CDR3 reads CASSFTGTGGEKLFF. The CDR3 coding sequence is TGCGCCAGCAGCTTCACCGGGACAGGGGGGGAAAAACTGTTTTTT.

The chain links TRBV9 to TRBJ1-2; D perhaps matches TRBD1 (6 bases). CDR3 length: 14 residues. Trimming removed 3 bases at V and 4 bases at J, with 13 bases between. Germline lookup yields CDR1 SGDLS and CDR2 YYNGEE. CDR3 amino acids: CASSAQQGSYGYTF. DNA for the CDR3: TGTGCCAGCAGCGCCCAACAGGGAAGCTATGGCTACACCTTC.

The chain carries TRBV27 and TRBJ2-2; the D gene is possibly TRBD1 (6 bases). The CDR3 is 14 amino acids. V lost 2 bases, J lost 7 bases, and 11 bases lay in between. The germline CDR1 and CDR2 sequences are MNHEY and SMNVEV (reference sequence). CDR3 protein: CASSLGTGIGELFF. The CDR3 coding sequence is TGTGCCAGCAGTTTAGGCACAGGGATCGGGGAGCTGTTTTTT.

The chain uses TRBV27 and TRBJ1-1, with 7 nucleotides matching TRBD1. CDR1 and CDR2 (germline): MNHEY, SMNVEV (reference sequence). With 6 bases clipped from V and 5 bases from J, the junction kept 6 bases outside the gene matches. The CDR3 loop spans 13 amino acids. In DNA, the CDR3 is TGTGCCAGCAGGAGGGGGCGCGGGACTGAAGCTTTCTTT. Translating it yields CASRRGRGTEAFF.

This chain uses TRBV5-1 with TRBJ2-2; TRBD2 matches 10 bases. Per the germline V gene, CDR1 is SGHRS and CDR2 is YFSETQ. V lost 3 bases, J lost 1 base, and 0 bases stayed unmatched. The CDR3 spans 15 residues. The DNA of the CDR3 is TGCGCCAGCAGCTCTAGCGGGAGGAACACCGGGGAGCTGTTTTTT. Translated: CASSSSGRNTGELFF.

This sequence joins TRBV2 and TRBJ1-5; 7 bases fit TRBD1. Losses at the gene ends were 7 bases for V and 6 bases for J; bases not matched to a gene: 6. This CDR3 is built from 13 residues. CDR1 SNHLY and CDR2 FYNNEI come from the germline V gene. The CDR3 bases are TGTGCCAGCATCCAGGGGGTAGGTCAGCCCCAGCATTTT. This sequence encodes CASIQGVGQPQHF. Using reference TRBV2 and TRBJ1-5 for the parts outside the CDR3, the full variable domain is EPEVTQTPSHQVTQMGQEVILRCVPISNHLYFYWYRQILGQKVEFLVSFYNNEISEKSEIFDDQFSVERPDGSNFTLKIRSTKLEDSAMYFCASIQGVGQPQHFGDGTRLSIL.

V gene TRBV6-5 combines with J gene TRBJ2-2, with D perhaps matching TRBD2 (5 bases). The germline V gene encodes CDR1 MNHEY and CDR2 SVGAGI. This CDR3 contains 15 residues. V was shortened by 0 bases and J by 4 bases, with 9 bases between the two germline ends. The CDR3 DNA reads as TGTGCCAGCAGTTACTCGACCGAGGGCACCGGGGAGCTGTTTTTT. Translating it yields CASSYSTEGTGELFF.

This sequence joins TRBV7-8 and TRBJ2-1; 9 positions agree with TRBD2. From germline, CDR1 is SGHVS and CDR2 FQNEAQ. V lost 1 base and J lost 4; bases outside the gene matches: 5. The CDR3 consists of 16 residues. The CDR3 DNA reads as TGTGCCAGCAGCTTAGTGCGGGAGGGTGCGTACAATGAGCAGTTCTTC. This sequence encodes CASSLVREGAYNEQFF.

The V call is TRBV5-4, the J call TRBJ1-1, with D possibly TRBD1 on 5 matching bases. This CDR3 comprises 13 residues. Germline V gene data show CDR1 as SGHNT and CDR2 as YYREEE (reference sequence). V shed 2 bases and J shed 4 bases, with 9 bases lying between them. The CDR3 DNA follows: TGTGCCAGCAGCTTCGGCGGGGGCACTGAAGCTTTCTTT. Protein product: CASSFGGGTEAFF.

This clone was seen more than once but under ten times. The chain carries TRBV18 and TRBJ2-7; 11 bases are a match to TRBD2. CDR3 length: 16 residues. Germline values: CDR1 KGHSH, CDR2 LQKENI. Trimming removed 5 bases from V and 0 bases from J; junction bases left unmatched: 6. The CDR3 nucleotides are TGTGCCAGCTCAGGTACTAGCGGGAGCGCCTCCTACGAGCAGTACTTC. It encodes CASSGTSGSASYEQYF.

This chain connects TRBV10-3 to TRBJ2-1, with 14 bases aligning to TRBD2. The length of the CDR3 is 16 residues. J gave up 6 bases and V 6 bases, and 7 bases lay outside the gene matches. CDR1 is ENHRY and CDR2 is SYGVKD in the germline V gene. The DNA of the CDR3 is TGTGCCATCAGCCCCACAGGACTAGCGGGAGGCAATGAGCAGTTCTTC. Encoded protein: CAISPTGLAGGNEQFF.